This TCR beta chain derives from a study of blood T cell repertoires in COVID-19. Across the study: There were acute and convalescent COVID-19 samples, and they came from the United States, Italy and Spain. PBMCs, B-cell-depleted T cells, or T cells were the source of the cDNA or gDNA that made up the material.

In its sample, this clone was seen once. Under the authors' procedure: Nucleated cell counts were estimated from reference gene primer amplification. TCRdb's copy holds only in-frame clones and misses some; the assay was immunoSEQ multiplex PCR. That table is the source of V, J and clone size, and D and trimming were worked out from the DNA. This table has more than 100,000 clones, more than 70% appearing once. This clonotype originated in a woman older than 75 in a cohort sampled during active COVID-19. The sequenced sample consisted of peripheral blood.

CDR3 in amino acids: CASSLGQSNYGYTF. The CDR3 DNA is TGTGCCAGCAGCTTAGGACAGTCTAACTATGGCTACACCTTC. V and J are TRBV5-8 and TRBJ1-2, with a possible D match to TRBD1 (6 bases). The length of the CDR3 is 14 residues. Deletions cut 2 bases from V and 0 bases from J, with 8 bases between. Germline V gene lookup returns CDR1 SGHTS and CDR2 YDEGEE.